This T cell receptor beta chain was recorded in a study of read filtering for tumor transcriptome and immune sequencing. Study-wide context: Whole-transcriptome libraries were prepared after DNase treatment. Regarding the study as a whole: Approximately 82% of IR-seq clonotypes had one read, totaling around 4% of reads; RNA-seq: 74.6% and 44.6%.

V gave up 7 bases and J gave up 10 bases; unmatched junction bases: 8. Germline assignment: CDR1 DFQATT and CDR2 SNEGSKA (reference sequence). The CDR3 has 12 amino acids. This clonotype was observed at least ten times. Its antigen is not identified. From about 400 ng of RNA, a library with molecular barcoded alpha/delta and beta/gamma adaptors was made. TCRdb redid the calling of the reads with MiXCR, one entry per CDR3 protein. Here the sample spans 49,000 or so distinct CDR3 sequences, approximately 12% being singletons. This receptor was obtained from a donor over 35 with multiple myeloma. Sequenced input: a population of CD138-negative cells sorted from bone marrow. The rearrangement joins TRBV20-1 to TRBJ1-4; 8 bases fit TRBD1. CDR3 nucleotide sequence: TGCAGTGTTCCGGACAGGGAGGGAAAACTGTTTTTT. The encoded protein is CSVPDREGKLFF.